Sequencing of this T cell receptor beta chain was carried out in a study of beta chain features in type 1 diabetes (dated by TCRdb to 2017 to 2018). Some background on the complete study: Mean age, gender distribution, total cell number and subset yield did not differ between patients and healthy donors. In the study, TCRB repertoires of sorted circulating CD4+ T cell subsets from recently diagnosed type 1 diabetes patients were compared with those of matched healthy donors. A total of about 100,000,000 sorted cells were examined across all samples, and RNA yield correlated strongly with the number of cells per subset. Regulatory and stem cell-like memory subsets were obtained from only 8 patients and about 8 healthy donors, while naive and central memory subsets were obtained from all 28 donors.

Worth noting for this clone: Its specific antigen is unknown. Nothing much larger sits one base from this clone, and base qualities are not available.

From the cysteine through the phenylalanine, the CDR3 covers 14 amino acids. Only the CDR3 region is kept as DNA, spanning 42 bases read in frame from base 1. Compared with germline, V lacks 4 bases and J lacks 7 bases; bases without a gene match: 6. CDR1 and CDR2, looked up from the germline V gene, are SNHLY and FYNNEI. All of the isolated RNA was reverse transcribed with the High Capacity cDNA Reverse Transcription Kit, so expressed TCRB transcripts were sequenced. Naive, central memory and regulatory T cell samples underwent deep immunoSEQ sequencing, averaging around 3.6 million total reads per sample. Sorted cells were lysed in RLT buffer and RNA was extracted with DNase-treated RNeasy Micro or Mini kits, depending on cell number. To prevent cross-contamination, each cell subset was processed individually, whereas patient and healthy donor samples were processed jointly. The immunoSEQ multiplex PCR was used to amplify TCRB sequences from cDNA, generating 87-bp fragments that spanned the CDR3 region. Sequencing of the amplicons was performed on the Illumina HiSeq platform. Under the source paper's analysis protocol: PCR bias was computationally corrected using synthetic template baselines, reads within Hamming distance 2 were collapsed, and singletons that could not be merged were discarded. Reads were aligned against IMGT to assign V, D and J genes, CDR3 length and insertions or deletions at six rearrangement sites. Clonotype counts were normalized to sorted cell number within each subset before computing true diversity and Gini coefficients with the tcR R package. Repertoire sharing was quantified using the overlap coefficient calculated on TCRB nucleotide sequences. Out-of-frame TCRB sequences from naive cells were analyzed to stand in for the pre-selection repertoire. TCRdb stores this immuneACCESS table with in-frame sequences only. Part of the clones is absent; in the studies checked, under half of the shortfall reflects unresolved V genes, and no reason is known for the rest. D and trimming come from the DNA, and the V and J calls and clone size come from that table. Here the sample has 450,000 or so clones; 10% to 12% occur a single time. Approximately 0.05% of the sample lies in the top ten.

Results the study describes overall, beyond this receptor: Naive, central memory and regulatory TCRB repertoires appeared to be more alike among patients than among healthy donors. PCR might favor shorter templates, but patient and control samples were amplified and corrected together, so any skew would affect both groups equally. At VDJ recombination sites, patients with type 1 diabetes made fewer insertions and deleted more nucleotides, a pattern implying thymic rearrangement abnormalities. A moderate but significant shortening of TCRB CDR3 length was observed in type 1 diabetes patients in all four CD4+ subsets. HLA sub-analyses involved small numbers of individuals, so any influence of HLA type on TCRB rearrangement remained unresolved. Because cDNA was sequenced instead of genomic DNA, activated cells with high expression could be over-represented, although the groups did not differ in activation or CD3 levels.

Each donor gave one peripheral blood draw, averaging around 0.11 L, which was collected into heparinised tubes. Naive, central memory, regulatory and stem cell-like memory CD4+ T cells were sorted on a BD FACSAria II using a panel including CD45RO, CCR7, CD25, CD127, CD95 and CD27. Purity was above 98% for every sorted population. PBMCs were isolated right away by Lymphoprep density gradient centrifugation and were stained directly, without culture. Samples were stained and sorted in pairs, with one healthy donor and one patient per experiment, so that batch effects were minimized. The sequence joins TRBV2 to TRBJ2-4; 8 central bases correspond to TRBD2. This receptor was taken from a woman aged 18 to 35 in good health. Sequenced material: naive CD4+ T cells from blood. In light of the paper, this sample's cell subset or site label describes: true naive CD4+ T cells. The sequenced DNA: TGTGCCAGCAGTGTCCGTCTAGCGGGTAACATTCAGTACTTC. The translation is CASSVRLAGNIQYF.